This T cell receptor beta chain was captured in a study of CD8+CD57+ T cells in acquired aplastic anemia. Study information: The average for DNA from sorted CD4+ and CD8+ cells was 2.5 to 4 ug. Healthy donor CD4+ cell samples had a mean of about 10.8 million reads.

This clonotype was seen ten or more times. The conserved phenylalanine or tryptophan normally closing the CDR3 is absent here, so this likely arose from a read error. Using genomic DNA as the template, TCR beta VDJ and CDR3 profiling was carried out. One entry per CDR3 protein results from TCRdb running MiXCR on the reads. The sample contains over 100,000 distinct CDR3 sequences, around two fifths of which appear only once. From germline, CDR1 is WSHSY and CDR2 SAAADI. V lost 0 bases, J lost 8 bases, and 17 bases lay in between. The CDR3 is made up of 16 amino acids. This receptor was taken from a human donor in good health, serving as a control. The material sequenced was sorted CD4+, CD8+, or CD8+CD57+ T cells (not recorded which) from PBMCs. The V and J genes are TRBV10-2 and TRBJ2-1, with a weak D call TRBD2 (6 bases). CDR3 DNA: TGCGCCAGCAGTGAGTCGTCTGCCGGGAGTTCATATGAGCAGTTCTCC. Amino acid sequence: CASSESSAGSSYEQFS.